These T cell receptor beta chains were read from a single sample in a study of CD8+CD57+ T cells in acquired aplastic anemia. TCRdb independently ran MiXCR on the reads; one entry per CDR3 protein. The sample includes around 200,000 distinct CDR3 sequences, roughly 60% of them seen just once. Sequencing was performed on sorted CD4+, CD8+, or CD8+CD57+ T cells (not recorded which) from PBMCs. The origin of the receptors is a human donor with aplastic anemia. Each CDR3 is given with its conserved first and last residue.

>18|TRBV7-3|TRBJ2-6
CASSLTGGPRSGANVLTF
>14|TRBV24-1|TRBJ2-3
CATSEQGAGDTQYF
>16|TRBV12-3/TRBV12-4|TRBJ2-3
CASSFGTSGGGDTQYF
>15|TRBV2|TRBJ2-3
CASSVRGYSTDTQYF
>16|TRBV7-9|TRBJ2-7
CASRQNSGQGAGEQYF
>14|TRBV5-6|TRBJ2-7
CASSLGGAVYEQYF
>14|TRBV14|TRBJ2-7
CASSQDLQPYEQYF
>15|TRBV27|TRBJ1-1
CASRLQQAMNTEAFF
>12|TRBV20-1|TRBJ1-1
CSARDGDAEAFF
>15|TRBV19|TRBJ1-1
CASSHVWVSFSEAFF
>10|TRBV2|TRBJ2-7
CASMLYEQYF
>16|TRBV11-2|TRBJ1-6
CASSLNPLSYNSPLHF
>13|TRBV2|TRBJ1-6
CASSDQVAEPLHF
>16|TRBV20-1|TRBJ1-1
CSAKVKLRTMNTEAFF
>14|TRBV7-9|TRBJ1-1
CASSPTGTGTEAFF
>16|TRBV7-9|TRBJ2-1
CASSRGLAGSYNEQFF
>14|TRBV9|TRBJ2-5
CASSVAGQKETQYF
>15|TRBV7-9|TRBJ1-1
CASSPPGQGNTEAFF
>14|TRBV14|TRBJ1-2
CASSQRSGLGGYTF
>15|TRBV15|TRBJ2-1
CATSRGQSSYNEQFF
>16|TRBV7-2|TRBJ2-1
CASSLEGQGALNEQFF
>14|TRBV2|TRBJ2-2
CASRYRQNTGELFF